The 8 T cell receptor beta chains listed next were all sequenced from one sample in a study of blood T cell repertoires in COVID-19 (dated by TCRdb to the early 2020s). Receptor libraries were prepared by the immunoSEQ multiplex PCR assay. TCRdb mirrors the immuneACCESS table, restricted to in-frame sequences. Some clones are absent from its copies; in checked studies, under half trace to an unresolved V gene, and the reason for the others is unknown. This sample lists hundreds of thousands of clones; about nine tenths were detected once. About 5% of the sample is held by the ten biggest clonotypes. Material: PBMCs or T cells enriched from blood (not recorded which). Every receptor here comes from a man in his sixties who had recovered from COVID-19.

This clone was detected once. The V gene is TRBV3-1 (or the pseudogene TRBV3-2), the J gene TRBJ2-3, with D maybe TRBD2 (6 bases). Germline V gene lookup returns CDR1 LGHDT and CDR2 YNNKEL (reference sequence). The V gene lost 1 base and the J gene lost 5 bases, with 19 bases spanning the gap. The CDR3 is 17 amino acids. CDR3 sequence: CASSQAFRSSDKDTQYF. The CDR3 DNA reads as TGTGCCAGCAGCCAAGCCTTCCGGTCTAGCGACAAAGATACGCAGTATTTT.

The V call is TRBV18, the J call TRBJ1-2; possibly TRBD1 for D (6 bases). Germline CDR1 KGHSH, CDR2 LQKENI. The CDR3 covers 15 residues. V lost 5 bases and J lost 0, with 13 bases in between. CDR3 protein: CASSANRDANYGYTF. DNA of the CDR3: TGTGCCAGCTCAGCAAACAGGGATGCTAACTATGGCTACACCTTC.

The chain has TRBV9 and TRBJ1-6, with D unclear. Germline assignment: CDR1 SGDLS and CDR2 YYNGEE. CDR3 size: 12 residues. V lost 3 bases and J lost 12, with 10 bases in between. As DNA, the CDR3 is TGTGCCAGCAGCGCCCCGGAGAAACCCCTCCACTTT. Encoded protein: CASSAPEKPLHF.

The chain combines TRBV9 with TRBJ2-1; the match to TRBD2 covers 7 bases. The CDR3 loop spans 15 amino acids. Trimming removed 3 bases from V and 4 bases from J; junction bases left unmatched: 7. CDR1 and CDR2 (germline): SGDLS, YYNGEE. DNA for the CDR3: TGTGCCAGCAGCGAAGCCATGGGGGGGTACAATGAGCAGTTCTTC. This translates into CASSEAMGGYNEQFF.

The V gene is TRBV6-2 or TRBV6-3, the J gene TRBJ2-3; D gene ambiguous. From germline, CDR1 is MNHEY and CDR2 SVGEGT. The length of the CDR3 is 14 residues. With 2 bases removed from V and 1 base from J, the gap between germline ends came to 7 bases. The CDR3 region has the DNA TGTGCCAGCAGTTACAGACAACGCACAGATACGCAGTATTTT. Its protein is CASSYRQRTDTQYF.

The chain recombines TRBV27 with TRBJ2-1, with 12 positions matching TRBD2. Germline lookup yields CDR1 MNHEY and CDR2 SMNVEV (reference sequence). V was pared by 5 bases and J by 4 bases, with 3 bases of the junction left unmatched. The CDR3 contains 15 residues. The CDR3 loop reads CASSRLAGAYNEQFF. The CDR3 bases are TGTGCCAGCAGTCGACTAGCGGGAGCTTACAATGAGCAGTTCTTC.

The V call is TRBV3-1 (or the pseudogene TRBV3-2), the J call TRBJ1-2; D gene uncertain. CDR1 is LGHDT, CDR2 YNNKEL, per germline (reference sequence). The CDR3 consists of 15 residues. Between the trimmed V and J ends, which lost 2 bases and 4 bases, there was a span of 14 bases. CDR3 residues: CASSQINGIRYGYTF. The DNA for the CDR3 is TGTGCCAGCAGCCAAATAAACGGGATTCGCTATGGCTACACCTTC.

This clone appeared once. The CDR3 protein is CASSSPGAYEQYF. CDR3 DNA: TGTGCCAGCAGCTCCCCAGGGGCCTACGAGCAGTACTTC. The genes are TRBV7-2 and TRBJ2-7, with D perhaps TRBD1 (6 bases). CDR3 length: 13 residues. Germline CDR1 reads SGHTA; CDR2 reads FQGNSA. Between the trimmed V and J ends, which lost 4 bases and 2 bases, there was a span of 9 bases.